Below are 28 T cell receptor beta chains sequenced from a single sample in a study of T cells in Graves' hyperthyroidism and ophthalmopathy. Amplification yielded TCR beta CDR3 regions, with RNA transcripts as the source. Researchers ran a first-round RT-PCR on the TCR CDR3 using the HTBI primer set. A single record per CDR3 protein comes from TCRdb applying MiXCR to the multiplex PCR reads. The sample comprises about 290,000 distinct CDR3 sequences, approximately 12% of which are singletons, and 7.8% rests with the top ten. The sequenced sample consisted of blood. Receptor source: a woman aged 30 to 39 with Graves' hyperthyroidism that later progressed to Graves' ophthalmopathy.

At least ten counts were recorded for this clonotype. V usage is TRBV12-3 or TRBV12-4 and J usage is TRBJ2-5; maybe TRBD1 (5 bases). The ends were cut back, 2 bases at V and 5 bases at J, with 9 bases in the middle. This CDR3 comprises 13 residues. The CDR3 DNA reads as TGTGCCAGCAGTTTATGGGGCATGGAGACCCAGTACTTC. Protein product: CASSLWGMETQYF.

This clonotype was observed at least ten times. The chain couples TRBV7-2 to TRBJ1-5; a possible D gene is TRBD1 (5 bases). This CDR3 comprises 15 residues. CDR1 and CDR2 (germline): SGHTA, FQGNSA. The ends were cut back, 3 bases at V and 3 bases at J, with 12 bases in the middle. CDR3 nucleotide sequence: TGTGCCAGCAGCTTGGGGACGGGTTTCAATCAGCCCCAGCATTTT. Translated, it gives CASSLGTGFNQPQHF.

This clonotype was recorded a few times. This rearrangement joins TRBV19 to TRBJ2-1; 10 bases fit TRBD2. V shed 3 bases and J 3 bases; nucleotides not matched to a gene: 8. This CDR3 has 17 amino acids. Germline V gene sequence: CDR1 LNHDA, CDR2 SQIVND (reference sequence). The chain's CDR3 is CASSIGLAGAFYNEQFF. The CDR3 DNA reads TGTGCCAGTAGTATTGGTCTAGCGGGAGCCTTCTACAATGAGCAGTTCTTC.

This clonotype was recorded many times. The genes are TRBV3-1 and TRBJ2-3, with 8 nucleotides matching TRBD2. V trimming: 8 bases; J trimming: 2 bases; junction bases outside the gene matches: 3. Germline V gene data show CDR1 as LGHDT and CDR2 as YNNKEL (reference sequence). The CDR3 totals 13 residues. The CDR3 nucleotides are TGTGCCAGCGCGGGGGGACCCACAGATACGCAGTATTTT. It is translated as CASAGGPTDTQYF.

This clonotype was counted at least ten times. V is TRBV9 and J is TRBJ2-1; 9 nucleotides match TRBD2. There are 16 residues in the CDR3. J gave up 5 bases and V 0 bases, and 6 bases lay outside the gene matches. Germline CDR1 is SGDLS and CDR2 is YYNGEE. The chain's CDR3 is CASSVGKTSGNNEQFF. The CDR3, as DNA: TGTGCCAGCAGCGTAGGGAAGACTAGCGGAAACAATGAGCAGTTCTTC. The full variable domain, rest sourced from reference TRBV9 and TRBJ2-1, is DSGVTQTPKHLITATGQRVTLRCSPRSGDLSVYWYQQSLDQGLQFLIQYYNGEERAKGNILERFSAQQFPDLHSELNLSSLELGDSALYFCASSVGKTSGNNEQFFGPGTRLTVL.

Many counts were recorded for this clonotype. The chain combines TRBV5-6 with TRBJ1-5, with 10 bases aligning to TRBD1. There are 15 residues in the CDR3. Germline CDR1 is SGHDT and CDR2 is YYEEEE. The V gene end was trimmed by 3 bases and the J gene end by 6 bases; junction bases not matched to a gene: 6. CDR3: CASSSGGTGVQPQHF. Here the CDR3 DNA reads TGTGCCAGCAGCTCGGGCGGGACAGGGGTTCAGCCCCAGCATTTT.

This clonotype came up many times. The rearrangement links TRBV28 to TRBJ1-5; TRBD1 aligns across 10 bases. Germline values: CDR1 MDHEN, CDR2 SYDVKM. J was trimmed by 5 bases and V by 6 bases; bases with no gene match: 7. The CDR3 extends over 15 amino acids. CDR3 protein: CASSSSGQGYQPQHF. DNA of the CDR3: TGTGCCAGCAGCTCCTCGGGACAGGGGTATCAGCCCCAGCATTTT. Based on the CDR3 plus reference TRBV28 and TRBJ1-5, the full variable domain is DVKVTQSSRYLVKRTGEKVFLECVQDMDHENMFWYRQDPGLGLRLIYFSYDVKMKEKGDIPEGYSVSREKKERFSLILESASTNQTSMYLCASSSSGQGYQPQHFGDGTRLSIL.

This clonotype has only a few counts. The chain combines TRBV25-1 with TRBJ2-2; 8 bases match TRBD2. The junction had 6 bases not matched to a gene; V was cut back by 8 bases and J by 7 bases. The CDR3 has 13 residues. Per the germline V gene, CDR1 is MGHDK and CDR2 is SYGVNS. CDR3 nucleotide sequence: TGTGCCAGCTCAGCGGGAGCGGGCGGGGAGCTGTTTTTT. Translation: CASSAGAGGELFF. Full variable domain (rest looked up from reference TRBV25-1 and TRBJ2-2): EADIYQTPRYLVIGTGKKITLECSQTMGHDKMYWYQQDPGMELHLIHYSYGVNSTEKGDLSSESTVSRIRTEHFPLTLESARPSHTSQYLCASSAGAGGELFFGEGSRLTVL.

The sample holds a few counts of this clonotype. The chain carries TRBV15 and TRBJ1-5; unclear D gene. Germline loops: CDR1 LNHNV, CDR2 YYDKDF (reference sequence). CDR3 length equals 13 residues. Trimming removed 11 bases from V and 6 bases from J, with 17 bases in between. The CDR3 region is CAAQRLYGQPQHF. CDR3 DNA sequence: TGTGCCGCGCAAAGACTTTACGGTCAGCCCCAGCATTTT. Based on the CDR3 plus reference TRBV15 and TRBJ1-5, the full variable domain is DAMVIQNPRYQVTQFGKPVTLSCSQTLNHNVMYWYQQKSSQAPKLLFHYYDKDFNNEADTPDNFQSRRPNTSFCFLDIRSPGLGDTAMYLCAAQRLYGQPQHFGDGTRLSIL.

The genes are TRBV5-6 and TRBJ2-7; 10 bases align to TRBD2. The CDR3 loop spans 17 amino acids. V dropped 4 bases and J dropped 1; count of bases not matched to a gene: 11. Germline CDR1 SGHDT, CDR2 YYEEEE. The CDR3 DNA is TGTGCCAGCAGCCCTGGACTAGCGGAGCTACTATCCTACGAGCAGTACTTC. It translates to CASSPGLAELLSYEQYF. Full variable domain (rest looked up from reference TRBV5-6 and TRBJ2-7): DAGVTQSPTHLIKTRGQQVTLRCSPKSGHDTVSWYQQALGQGPQFIFQYYEEEERQRGNFPDRFSGHQFPNYSSELNVNALLLGDSALYLCASSPGLAELLSYEQYFGPGTRLTVT.

This clonotype was observed many times. The chain carries TRBV7-2 and TRBJ2-2; 9 bases agree with TRBD2. Germline CDR1 and CDR2: SGHTA and FQGNSA. The CDR3 loop spans 15 amino acids. J gave up 7 bases and V 5 bases, and 8 bases lay outside the gene matches. CDR3 residues: CASSPQLAGRGELFF. DNA for the CDR3: TGTGCCAGCAGCCCACAGCTAGCGGGACGCGGGGAGCTGTTTTTT.

The sample holds a few counts of this clonotype. The chain combines TRBV4-3 with TRBJ2-3, with 11 nucleotides matching TRBD2. With 4 bases clipped from V and 2 bases from J, the junction kept 5 bases outside the gene matches. The CDR3 totals 16 residues. Germline assignment: CDR1 LGHNA and CDR2 YSLEER. This CDR3 reads CASSPRLAGHTDTQYF. CDR3 coding DNA: TGCGCCAGCAGCCCCCGACTAGCGGGACACACAGATACGCAGTATTTT.

Only a few counts were recorded for this clonotype. This chain uses TRBV29-1 with TRBJ2-1, with no clear D. The V and J ends lost 0 bases and 4 bases respectively, with 7 bases between them. This CDR3 is built from 13 residues. CDR1 is SQVTM and CDR2 is ANQGSEA in the germline V gene. The CDR3 DNA reads as TGCAGCGTTGAAGACGGTTATTACAATGAGCAGTTCTTC. Encoded protein: CSVEDGYYNEQFF.

The V gene is TRBV20-1, the J gene TRBJ2-1; D is possibly TRBD1 (6 bases). The V end lost 6 bases, the J end lost 4 bases, and 19 bases lay between the germline ends. This CDR3 has 15 residues. CDR1 is DFQATT and CDR2 is SNEGSKA in the germline V gene (reference sequence). CDR3 sequence reads: CSALRDRSNYNEQFF. CDR3 nucleotide sequence: TGCAGTGCCCTAAGAGACAGGTCCAATTACAATGAGCAGTTCTTC.

This clonotype has at least ten counts. The chain is built from TRBV6-5 and TRBJ1-4; D uncertain. Germline V lookup: CDR1 MNHEY, CDR2 SVGAGI. This CDR3 has 17 residues. Trimming pared 0 bases from V and 8 bases from J, leaving 19 bases between. The CDR3 region is CASSYSSWGGLGEKLFF. CDR3 in DNA: TGTGCCAGCAGTTACTCGTCATGGGGAGGGCTCGGAGAAAAACTGTTTTTT.

This clonotype has at least ten counts. The chain joins TRBV4-1 to TRBJ1-2; D is possibly TRBD1 (6 bases). The CDR3 totals 16 residues. The ends were cut back, 0 bases at V and 5 bases at J, with 16 bases in the middle. CDR1 is MGHRA, CDR2 YSYEKL, per germline. The CDR3 DNA sequence: TGCGCCAGCAGCCAAGAAGTCTGGAGACAGGATTATGGCTACACCTTC. Translation gives CASSQEVWRQDYGYTF.

This clonotype was seen many times. The chain has TRBV6-1 and TRBJ2-7; 10 nucleotides line up with TRBD1. This CDR3 spans 15 amino acids. Germline assignment: CDR1 MNHNS and CDR2 SASEGT. The V gene end was trimmed by 6 bases and the J gene end by 6 bases; junction bases not matched to a gene: 11. CDR3 nucleotide sequence: TGTGCCAGCAGCTCGCCGAGGACAGGGGGTCTCGAGCAGTACTTC. Residues: CASSSPRTGGLEQYF.

Ten or more counts support this clonotype. V is TRBV4-1 and J is TRBJ2-3; D is ambiguous. This CDR3 has 13 residues. V lost 4 bases to trimming and J lost 7 bases, with 12 bases between them. Per the germline V gene, CDR1 is MGHRA and CDR2 is YSYEKL. The CDR3 DNA reads TGCGCCAGCAGCCCCTCCTATGTTAATACGCAGTATTTT. Its protein is CASSPSYVNTQYF.

Many counts were recorded for this clonotype. The chain recombines TRBV28 with TRBJ2-7, with D maybe TRBD1 (7 bases). Germline V CDR1 and CDR2: MDHEN, SYDVKM. This CDR3 is built from 15 residues. Trimming cost V 6 bases and J 6 bases, with 21 bases left between them. The CDR3 nucleotides read TGTGCCAGCAGCCTGGGACAGTGGGAGGATAGCGAGCAGTACTTC. This translates into CASSLGQWEDSEQYF.

This clonotype showed up just a few times. The J gene is TRBJ1-1, the V gene TRBV24-1; D gene uncertain. The CDR3 is 13 residues long. V was shortened by 8 bases and J by 0 bases, with 9 bases between the two germline ends. Germline V gene data show CDR1 as KGHDR and CDR2 as SFDVKD. CDR3 nucleotides: TGTGCCACCAAGGGCAACATGAACACTGAAGCTTTCTTT. The encoded protein is CATKGNMNTEAFF.

A few counts support this clonotype. The V call is TRBV6-1, the J call TRBJ2-6; no reliable D call. V lost 5 bases, J lost 3 bases, and 11 bases lay in between. CDR3 length equals 15 residues. From germline, CDR1 is MNHNS and CDR2 SASEGT. CDR3 nucleotide sequence: TGTGCCAGCAGTTCGGTCAATAGTGGGGCCAACGTCCTGACTTTC. Its translation is CASSSVNSGANVLTF.

The table lists this clonotype with many counts. The gene calls are TRBV20-1 and TRBJ2-5; D unclear. CDR1 DFQATT and CDR2 SNEGSKA come from the germline V gene (reference sequence). V lost 6 bases to trimming and J lost 7 bases, with 15 bases between them. This CDR3 is 12 amino acids long. CDR3 in DNA: TGCAGTGCGCATCTGCCTGGCGGGACCCAGTACTTC. Protein sequence: CSAHLPGGTQYF.

This clonotype was counted ten times or more. The V call is TRBV2, the J call TRBJ2-2; TRBD2 is a possible D gene (5 bases). This CDR3 is 14 amino acids long. Germline lookup yields CDR1 SNHLY and CDR2 FYNNEI. V lost 4 bases and J 5 bases, leaving 11 bases between the germline ends. The CDR3 coding sequence is TGTGCCAGCAGTGTTGGGAGTCTTACCGGGGAGCTGTTTTTT. Translating it yields CASSVGSLTGELFF.

At least ten counts were recorded for this clonotype. The chain links TRBV6-1 to TRBJ2-7, with D perhaps matching TRBD1 (5 bases). Germline CDR1 MNHNS, CDR2 SASEGT. This CDR3 contains 14 residues. The V end was cut by 5 bases, the J end by 3 bases, with 14 bases between. CDR3 nucleotides: TGTGCCAGCAGTATTCCCCAGGGAAGCTACGAGCAGTACTTC. This codes for CASSIPQGSYEQYF.

The sample holds many counts of this clonotype. The V gene is TRBV28, the J gene TRBJ2-5; TRBD2 agrees at 11 bases. Germline CDR1 reads MDHEN; CDR2 reads SYDVKM. V lost 5 bases, J lost 6 bases, and 17 bases stayed unmatched. The CDR3 sequence is 18 residues long. The CDR3 is CASSVPKTSGTDTKTQYF. CDR3 nucleotide sequence: TGTGCCAGCAGTGTACCAAAGACTAGCGGGACGGACACGAAGACCCAGTACTTC.

This clonotype has ten or more counts. The V gene is TRBV12-3 or TRBV12-4, the J gene TRBJ2-7; possibly TRBD2 for D (6 bases). The V end was cut by 1 base, the J end by 0 bases, with 7 bases between. CDR3 size: 14 residues. The CDR3 region is CASSLGDFSYEQYF. CDR3 DNA: TGTGCCAGCAGTTTAGGGGACTTCTCCTACGAGCAGTACTTC.

This clonotype came up many times. This chain joins TRBV7-2 and TRBJ1-1; D remains ambiguous. The V and J ends lost 3 bases and 1 base respectively, with 9 bases between them. The germline V gene has CDR1 SGHTA and CDR2 FQGNSA. The CDR3 contains 14 residues. The CDR3 loop is CASSLDGPNTEAFF. The CDR3 nucleotides are TGTGCCAGCAGCTTGGACGGACCGAACACTGAAGCTTTCTTT.

At least ten counts were recorded for this clonotype. CDR3 protein: CSARDLRGTGELFF. The CDR3 DNA reads as TGCAGTGCTAGAGATCTCAGAGGGACCGGGGAGCTGTTTTTT. The V call is TRBV20-1, the J call TRBJ2-2, with a tentative D call TRBD2 (5 bases). The germline V gene encodes CDR1 DFQATT and CDR2 SNEGSKA (reference sequence). The CDR3 is 14 amino acids. V was trimmed by 0 bases and J by 5 bases, leaving 10 bases between them.